The rows below give T cell receptor beta chains drawn from one sample of a study of radiotherapy plus CTLA-4 blockade in lung cancer. Data came from immunoSEQ multiplex PCR; TCRdb stores just in-frame clones and leaves some out. The table lists 75,000 or so clones, roughly 78% of them singletons. Sequences were derived from peripheral blood, sampled from a patient treated with radiotherapy plus ipilimumab. Receptors originate from a human donor with non-small cell lung cancer who had a complete response to radiotherapy plus ipilimumab. Each CDR3 is given with its conserved first and last residue. D genes are given only for firm matches. Clone size appears in some rows only: once, few, many, or a class for an expanded clone.

D	V	size	J	CDR3	DNA
NA	TRBV19	NA	TRBJ2-3	CASSALGGPSTDTQYF	TGTGCCAGTAGTGCCCTAGGAGGGCCCAGCACAGATACGCAGTATTTT
TRBD2	TRBV14	NA	TRBJ2-7	CASSPGLAGTYEQYF	TGTGCCAGCAGCCCCGGACTAGCGGGGACCTACGAGCAGTACTTC
TRBD1	TRBV30	few	TRBJ1-3	CAGGQVSGNTIYF	TGTGCCGGGGGACAGGTCTCTGGAAACACCATATATTTT
NA	TRBV7-9	NA	TRBJ2-3	CASSFGTDSTDTQYF	TGTGCCAGCAGCTTCGGCACCGACAGCACAGATACGCAGTATTTT
NA	TRBV7-8	NA	TRBJ2-1	CASSPEMVVLQFF	TGTGCCAGCAGCCCGGAAATGGTGGTATTGCAGTTCTTC
NA	TRBV18	NA	TRBJ2-7	CASSPWTAYEQYF	TGTGCCAGCTCACCATGGACAGCCTACGAGCAGTACTTC
TRBD1	TRBV11-2	NA	TRBJ2-1	CASSSYQRGLYNEQFF	TGTGCCAGCAGCTCCTACCAGAGGGGGCTATACAATGAGCAGTTCTTC
NA	TRBV7-2	NA	TRBJ1-2	CASSLVPHGYTF	TGTGCCAGCAGCTTAGTCCCTCATGGCTACACCTTC
NA	TRBV6-6	NA	TRBJ2-1	CASSYSGQGRDGEQFF	TGTGCCAGCAGTTACTCGGGGCAGGGGCGAGACGGTGAGCAGTTCTTC
NA	TRBV7-9	NA	TRBJ2-1	CASSLARNEQFF	TGTGCCAGCAGCTTAGCCCGTAATGAGCAGTTCTTC
NA	TRBV6-5	NA	TRBJ1-2	CASRLTTGENYGYTF	TGTGCCAGCAGGCTAACGACCGGGGAAAACTATGGCTACACCTTC
NA	TRBV25-1	NA	TRBJ1-6	CASSSSSASSPLHF	TGTGCCAGCAGCTCCTCTTCGGCAAGTTCACCCCTCCACTTT
NA	TRBV5-8	few	TRBJ2-5	CASSLGHSQETQYF	TGTGCCAGCAGCCTCGGACACAGCCAAGAGACCCAGTACTTC
TRBD2	TRBV15	NA	TRBJ2-1	CATSTILAGTHSCFF	TGTGCCACCAGCACCATCCTAGCGGGAACCCACTCCTGCTTCTTC
NA	TRBV5-1	NA	TRBJ1-1	CASSLERSGAEAFF	TGCGCCAGCAGCTTGGAGAGAAGTGGGGCTGAAGCTTTCTTT
NA	TRBV27	NA	TRBJ1-5	CASSAGPDQPQHF	TGTGCCAGCAGTGCGGGGCCTGATCAGCCCCAGCATTTT
NA	TRBV27	NA	TRBJ2-7	CASSSLAGSPFYEQYF	TGTGCCAGCAGTTCGCTAGCCGGGTCGCCCTTCTACGAGCAGTACTTC
TRBD2	TRBV5-1	NA	TRBJ2-2	CASSATSGSITGELFF	TGCGCCAGCAGCGCCACTAGCGGGAGCATAACCGGGGAGCTGTTTTTT
NA	TRBV5-1	few	TRBJ1-2	CASRRDIVPNYGYTF	TGCGCCAGCAGACGGGACATTGTTCCTAACTATGGCTACACCTTC
TRBD2	TRBV11-3	NA	TRBJ2-3	CASSLIAGGRTDTQYF	TGTGCCAGCAGCTTAATAGCGGGAGGACGCACAGATACGCAGTATTTT